These 30 T cell receptor beta chains share one sample of origin, sequenced in a study of shared clonotypes between healthy human individuals. Sequenced by immunoSEQ multiplex PCR; TCRdb stores in-frame clones only, minus some. The sample carries about 710,000 clones, about three quarters recorded once. The sample taken for sequencing was memory CD4+ T cells sorted from blood. Subset specified: CD45RA-negative fraction. The receptors were gathered from a woman in her 30s in good health.

J is TRBJ2-4 and V is TRBV15; D ambiguous. Germline V gene lookup returns CDR1 LNHNV and CDR2 YYDKDF (reference sequence). Trimming removed 4 bases from V and 1 base from J, with 14 bases in between. CDR3 length: 16 residues. The CDR3, as DNA: TGTGCCACCAGCACCCGACATTCGAAGGCCAAAAACATTCAGTACTTC. Translation gives CATSTRHSKAKNIQYF.

The chain employs TRBV28 and TRBJ2-1, with TRBD2 identical over 10 bases. Germline trimming cut 6 bases from V and 7 bases from J; bases unmatched to any gene: 9. The CDR3 length is 15 residues. From germline, CDR1 is MDHEN and CDR2 SYDVKM. CDR3 loop: CASSPSGSEGNEQFF. The CDR3 coding sequence is TGTGCCAGCAGCCCTAGCGGGAGCGAGGGGAATGAGCAGTTCTTC.

Points on this clone: The same CDR3 also results from other DNA sequences found in this sample. The V call is TRBV5-1, the J call TRBJ2-3, with D hard to call. Germline V gives CDR1 SGHRS, CDR2 YFSETQ. Trimming removed 0 bases from V and 0 bases from J, with 5 bases in between. This CDR3 spans 14 amino acids. CDR3 protein: CASSLDLSTDTQYF. CDR3 nucleotide sequence: TGCGCCAGCAGCTTGGACTTGAGCACAGATACGCAGTATTTT.

The rearrangement links TRBV19 to TRBJ2-7; 13 bases fit TRBD2. The junction had 2 bases not matched to a gene; V was cut back by 5 bases and J by 4 bases. There are 14 residues in the CDR3. Germline CDR1 LNHDA, CDR2 SQIVND (reference sequence). The CDR3 is CASSGLAGVYEQYF. The CDR3 DNA is TGTGCCAGTAGTGGACTAGCGGGAGTATACGAGCAGTACTTC.

This clone was seen repeatedly, ten times or more. The chain carries TRBV29-1 and TRBJ2-7; 8 bases match TRBD2. The CDR3 spans 14 residues. J gave up 4 bases and V 3 bases, and 8 bases lay outside the gene matches. Looked up from germline, CDR1 is SQVTM and CDR2 is ANQGSEA. DNA for the CDR3: TGCAGCGTTGATGGGGAGCGGGAGCCATACGAGCAGTACTTC. It specifies CSVDGEREPYEQYF.

The chain couples TRBV10-3 to TRBJ1-1; D gene uncertain. The length of the CDR3 is 14 residues. Germline V gene data show CDR1 as ENHRY and CDR2 as SYGVKD. V gave up 3 bases and J gave up 1 base, with 9 bases separating them. Here the CDR3 reads CAISDKDKNTEAFF. The CDR3 nucleotides read TGTGCCATCAGTGACAAAGACAAGAACACTGAAGCTTTCTTT.

In its sample, this clone was seen once. The V call is TRBV5-1, the J call TRBJ2-5; 12 bases match TRBD1. The V gene's germline CDR1 is SGHRS and CDR2 YFSETQ. With V trimmed by 2 bases and J by 4 bases, 9 bases remained unmatched. CDR3 length: 17 residues. CDR3 in amino acids: CASSLQPGQGASETQYF. As DNA, the CDR3 is TGCGCCAGCAGCTTACAGCCGGGACAGGGGGCTTCAGAGACCCAGTACTTC. Based on the CDR3 plus reference TRBV5-1 and TRBJ2-5, the full variable domain is KAGVTQTPRYLIKTRGQQVTLSCSPISGHRSVSWYQQTPGQGLQFLFEYFSETQRNKGNFPGRFSGRQFSNSRSEMNVSTLELGDSALYLCASSLQPGQGASETQYFGPGTRLLVL.

This clone was found once. The V and J genes are TRBV15 and TRBJ2-2; D gene unclear. Germline lookup yields CDR1 LNHNV and CDR2 YYDKDF (reference sequence). The CDR3 has 17 amino acids. V was pared by 0 bases and J by 2 bases, with 13 bases between. The CDR3 DNA reads TGTGCCACCAGCAGAGATATGGTGGTAGGTAACACCGGGGAGCTGTTTTTT. Translating gives CATSRDMVVGNTGELFF.

The V gene is TRBV29-1, the J gene TRBJ2-5, with TRBD2 matching over 7 bases. CDR3 length: 14 residues. The germline gives CDR1 SQVTM, CDR2 ANQGSEA. V shed 3 bases, J shed 11 bases, and the junction held 15 bases outside the gene matches. CDR3 in amino acids: CSVEMGRDSFGQYF. The CDR3 nucleotides read TGCAGCGTTGAGATGGGGAGGGACTCGTTCGGGCAGTACTTC.

This clone appeared a few times. The same CDR3 can be traced to other DNA sequences in this sample. The chain carries TRBV5-1 and TRBJ2-7; 10 nucleotides line up with TRBD1. The CDR3 consists of 14 residues. The J segment lost 5 bases and the V segment lost 7 bases, leaving 9 bases of the junction unmatched. CDR1 is SGHRS and CDR2 is YFSETQ in the germline V gene. The CDR3 DNA sequence: TGCGCCAGCTCGCTGCGGGACAGGGGAGACGAGCAGTACTTC. Translated, it gives CASSLRDRGDEQYF.

A word on this clone: Other nucleotide sequences in the sample specify the same CDR3. This chain joins TRBV11-2 and TRBJ2-2, with TRBD1 matching 10 bases. The CDR3 length is 14 residues. Germline CDR1 is SGHAT and CDR2 is FQNNGV. Unmatched junction bases numbered 1, after V lost 5 bases and J lost 4 bases. The CDR3 DNA sequence: TGTGCCAGCAGCCGACAGGGGGCCACCGGGGAGCTGTTTTTT. Protein: CASSRQGATGELFF.

The rearrangement uses TRBV19 and TRBJ2-2; 9 nucleotides match TRBD2. Trimming removed 7 bases from V and 3 bases from J; junction bases left unmatched: 0. Per germline, CDR1 LNHDA and CDR2 SQIVND (reference sequence). This CDR3 contains 13 residues. The CDR3 sequence: CASTSGDTGELFF. The CDR3 bases are TGTGCCAGTACTAGCGGGGACACCGGGGAGCTGTTTTTT.

This clone occurred once. The chain has TRBV6-1 and TRBJ1-3; 7 bases line up with TRBD1. The CDR3 is 13 residues long. The V and J ends lost 6 bases and 8 bases, in that order; junction bases with no gene match: 7. The germline gives CDR1 MNHNS, CDR2 SASEGT. The CDR3, as DNA: TGTGCCAGCAGAAGCAGGGGGTTTGACACCATATATTTT. It encodes CASRSRGFDTIYF.

The rearrangement joins TRBV7-8 to TRBJ2-7, with no clear D. This CDR3 has 14 amino acids. Germline CDR1 and CDR2: SGHVS and FQNEAQ. V was trimmed by 4 bases and J by 2 bases, leaving 12 bases between them. The CDR3 protein is CASSSTDGPYEQYF. For the CDR3, the DNA is TGTGCCAGCAGCTCTACTGACGGGCCCTACGAGCAGTACTTC.

The chain joins TRBV6-5 to TRBJ2-1; D unclear. Per the germline V gene, CDR1 is MNHEY and CDR2 is SVGAGI. The CDR3 spans 14 residues. V lost 5 bases to trimming and J lost 10 bases, with 18 bases between them. The CDR3 is CASSDSAEGEEQFF. In DNA, the CDR3 is TGTGCCAGCAGTGATTCGGCAGAAGGTGAAGAGCAGTTCTTC.

The chain recombines TRBV2 with TRBJ2-7, with 7 nucleotides matching TRBD1. The CDR3 runs to 14 residues. V trimming: 3 bases; J trimming: 2 bases; junction bases outside the gene matches: 4. Germline V gives CDR1 SNHLY, CDR2 FYNNEI. The CDR3 bases are TGTGCCAGCAGTGATGACGGACAGGCCTACGAGCAGTACTTC. Its protein product is CASSDDGQAYEQYF.

This clone has a count of ten or more. This chain connects TRBV11-2 to TRBJ2-7; tentatively, D is TRBD2 (6 bases). The V gene's germline CDR1 is SGHAT and CDR2 FQNNGV. This CDR3 is 14 amino acids long. Trimming removed 4 bases from V and 4 bases from J, with 14 bases in between. CDR3 DNA: TGTGCCAGCAGCTCTCCGGGGGACGGATACGAGCAGTACTTC. Its translation is CASSSPGDGYEQYF. The complete variable domain, with remaining parts taken from reference TRBV11-2 and TRBJ2-7, reads EAGVAQSPRYKIIEKRQSVAFWCNPISGHATLYWYQQILGQGPKLLIQFQNNGVVDDSQLPKDRFSAERLKGVDSTLKIQPAKLEDSAVYLCASSSPGDGYEQYFGPGTRLTVT.

The chain employs TRBV25-1 and TRBJ1-2; D call uncertain. The CDR3 sequence is 13 residues long. CDR1 and CDR2 from the germline V gene are MGHDK and SYGVNS. V lost 3 bases and J 7 bases, leaving 12 bases between the germline ends. CDR3 in DNA: TGTGCCAGCAGTGACCGAAGGGCGACTGGCTACACCTTC. It codes for CASSDRRATGYTF.

CDR3 protein: CASRNPGPGEKLFF. CDR3 DNA sequence: TGTGCCAGCAGGAACCCGGGACCGGGTGAAAAACTGTTTTTT. The genes are TRBV6-5 and TRBJ1-4, with D perhaps matching TRBD1 (5 bases). Germline CDR1 reads MNHEY; CDR2 reads SVGAGI. This CDR3 region has 14 residues. The V end lost 6 bases, the J end lost 7 bases, and 15 bases lay between the germline ends.

The chain carries TRBV6-5 and TRBJ2-2; D may be TRBD2 (5 bases). Trimming cost V 6 bases and J 3 bases, with 11 bases left between them. Germline V gene sequence: CDR1 MNHEY, CDR2 SVGAGI. The CDR3 has 14 amino acids. DNA for the CDR3: TGTGCCAGCAGGAAGGGAGTGGACACCGGGGAGCTGTTTTTT. As protein: CASRKGVDTGELFF.

The rearrangement links TRBV5-6 to TRBJ2-3, with 11 nucleotides matching TRBD2. J lost 5 bases, V lost 2 bases, and 1 base had no gene match. Germline V gene data show CDR1 as SGHDT and CDR2 as YYEEEE. The CDR3 has 14 residues. As DNA, the CDR3 is TGTGCCAGCAGCTTTACTAGCGGGAGAGATACGCAGTATTTT. As protein: CASSFTSGRDTQYF.

The rearrangement links TRBV19 to TRBJ2-7, with D tentatively TRBD1 (5 bases). V dropped 9 bases and J dropped 3 bases, with 15 bases sitting between them. This CDR3 spans 13 amino acids. Germline V CDR1 and CDR2: LNHDA, SQIVND (reference sequence). This CDR3 reads CASTTTDHYEQYF. CDR3 bases: TGTGCCAGCACCACGACAGATCACTACGAGCAGTACTTC.

The chain combines TRBV29-1 with TRBJ1-1, with TRBD1 matching over 7 bases. Trimming cost V 1 base and J 5 bases; bases outside gene matches: 16. This CDR3 has 17 residues. CDR1 is SQVTM and CDR2 is ANQGSEA in the germline V gene. CDR3: CSVEGAGGGGLMTEAFF. CDR3 nucleotides: TGCAGCGTTGAAGGCGCGGGGGGAGGGGGCCTTATGACTGAAGCTTTCTTT.

This sequence joins TRBV7-9 and TRBJ2-7; D gene unclear. The CDR3 contains 14 residues. The germline V gene encodes CDR1 SEHNR and CDR2 FQNEAQ (reference sequence). The V gene lost 1 base and the J gene lost 6 bases, with 13 bases spanning the gap. CDR3 nucleotides: TGTGCCAGCAGCTTAGTTGGGCCCACCGGCGAGCAGTACTTC. Translated, it gives CASSLVGPTGEQYF. The whole variable domain, filled in from reference TRBV7-9 and TRBJ2-7, reads DTGVSQNPRHKITKRGQNVTFRCDPISEHNRLYWYRQTLGQGPEFLTYFQNEAQLEKSRLLSDRFSAERPKGSFSTLEIQRTEQGDSAMYLCASSLVGPTGEQYFGPGTRLTVT.

Note on this clone: A much larger clone lies one base from this, so it may be a read error. The V gene is TRBV19, the J gene TRBJ1-2, with a tentative D call TRBD1 (5 bases). V was cut by 7 bases and J by 0 bases, with 9 bases left in between. From germline, CDR1 is LNHDA and CDR2 SQIVND (reference sequence). This CDR3 is 13 amino acids long. DNA of the CDR3: TGTGCCAGTACGACAGCCTCTAACTATGGCTACACCTTC. Translation gives CASTTASNYGYTF.

The rearrangement uses TRBV27 and TRBJ2-3, with 8 bases identical to TRBD1. The CDR3 covers 16 residues. V trimming: 7 bases; J trimming: 1 base; junction bases outside the gene matches: 10. Looked up from germline, CDR1 is MNHEY and CDR2 is SMNVEV (reference sequence). CDR3 sequence: CASNQGQGRGTDTQYF. The CDR3 nucleotides read TGTGCCAGCAACCAAGGACAGGGCAGGGGCACAGATACGCAGTATTTT.

The gene calls are TRBV2 and TRBJ1-5; D gene uncertain. Germline assignment: CDR1 SNHLY and CDR2 FYNNEI. V lost 6 bases to trimming and J lost 4 bases, with 13 bases between them. The CDR3 is made up of 14 amino acids. CDR3 sequence: CASRVESENQPQHF. The CDR3 nucleotides read TGTGCCAGCAGGGTGGAGTCAGAAAATCAGCCCCAGCATTTT.

The rearrangement uses TRBV28 and TRBJ1-1; D is unresolved. The length of the CDR3 is 13 residues. The germline CDR1 and CDR2 sequences are MDHEN and SYDVKM. V lost 11 bases and J lost 1, with 14 bases in between. CDR3 amino acids: CAGQSTGNTEAFF. DNA for the CDR3: TGTGCCGGGCAGTCTACCGGGAACACTGAAGCTTTCTTT.

This clone came up many times. This same CDR3 is encoded by further DNA sequences in the sample. The V and J genes are TRBV14 and TRBJ2-3, with TRBD2 identical over 9 bases. The CDR3 runs to 15 residues. The germline V gene has CDR1 SGHDN and CDR2 FVKESK. The V segment lost 2 bases and the J segment 1 base; nucleotides outside the gene matches: 1. CDR3 region: CASSQRLAGTDTQYF. The DNA of the CDR3 is TGTGCCAGCAGCCAAAGACTAGCGGGCACAGATACGCAGTATTTT.

The chain has TRBV7-9 and TRBJ2-7; 9 bases are shared with TRBD2. After removal of 2 bases from V and 5 bases from J, the junction contained 7 bases not matched to a gene. Germline CDR1 is SEHNR and CDR2 is FQNEAQ (reference sequence). CDR3 size: 15 residues. CDR3 coding DNA: TGTGCCAGCAGCTTATTTGGGACTAGCTTGCACGAGCAGTACTTC. Translating gives CASSLFGTSLHEQYF.